The 9 T cell receptor beta chains presented below share a single source sample, sequenced in a study of cytomegalovirus exposure and HLA in healthy donors. 13 Jbeta primers and 60 Vbeta primers were used for the PCR. Generated by immunoSEQ multiplex PCR, the TCRdb table keeps only in-frame clones and is missing some. The data hold 150,000 to 200,000 clones, with about 65% observed a single time. The sample consisted of PBMCs. All receptors derive from a man in his forties in good health and CMV-seropositive.

This clone was counted between two and nine times. The V gene is TRBV30, the J gene TRBJ1-1; D is possibly TRBD1 (6 bases). Deletions cut 2 bases from V and 1 base from J, with 17 bases between. This CDR3 has 16 amino acids. The germline CDR1 and CDR2 sequences are GTSNPN and SVGIG (reference sequence). This CDR3 is CAWSIGQHWGNTEAFF. The CDR3 DNA reads TGTGCCTGGAGTATTGGACAGCATTGGGGGAACACTGAAGCTTTCTTT. Together with reference TRBV30 and TRBJ1-1, the CDR3 gives the full variable domain: SQTIHQWPATLVQPVGSPLSLECTVEGTSNPNLYWYRQAAGRGLQLLFYSVGIGQISSEVPQNLSASRPQDRQFILSSKKLLLSDSGFYLCAWSIGQHWGNTEAFFGQGTRLTVV.

The genes are TRBV4-1 and TRBJ2-7, with a possible D match to TRBD1 (5 bases). CDR1 is MGHRA, CDR2 YSYEKL, per germline. Trimming left V 3 bases short and J 2 bases short, with 11 bases between. The CDR3 runs 14 residues. CDR3 sequence reads: CASSHLTDTYEQYF. The DNA for the CDR3 is TGCGCCAGCAGCCACCTGACAGATACCTACGAGCAGTACTTC.

In its sample, this clone was seen a few times. The gene calls are TRBV4-1 and TRBJ1-2; the D gene is possibly TRBD1 (5 bases). Germline V gene data show CDR1 as MGHRA and CDR2 as YSYEKL. The CDR3 runs to 16 residues. V lost 1 base and J lost 2, with 14 bases in between. The CDR3 loop reads CASSQGSGRANYGYTF. The CDR3 DNA reads as TGCGCCAGCAGCCAAGGCTCGGGCAGGGCAAACTATGGCTACACCTTC.

The rearrangement links TRBV5-1 to TRBJ2-2; no clear D gene. The V and J ends lost 4 bases and 0 bases respectively, with 16 bases between them. Germline CDR1 is SGHRS and CDR2 is YFSETQ. CDR3 length: 17 amino acids. Here the CDR3 reads CASSESSRFANTGELFF. The CDR3 nucleotides are TGCGCCAGCAGCGAGTCCTCCAGGTTCGCGAACACCGGGGAGCTGTTTTTT.

V gene TRBV4-3 combines with J gene TRBJ1-2, with TRBD1 as a possible D gene (6 bases). This CDR3 has 14 amino acids. CDR1 LGHNA and CDR2 YSLEER come from the germline V gene. V gave up 4 bases and J gave up 4 bases, with 13 bases separating them. The CDR3 DNA follows: TGCGCCAGCAGCCCCGAGGGGGGGCCCTATGGCTACACCTTC. This encodes CASSPEGGPYGYTF.

The chain is built from TRBV19 and TRBJ1-3, with D possibly matching TRBD1 (5 bases). With 0 bases removed from V and 0 bases from J, the gap between germline ends came to 12 bases. The CDR3 length is 17 residues. Germline V gene sequence: CDR1 LNHDA, CDR2 SQIVND (reference sequence). The CDR3 DNA follows: TGTGCCAGTAGTATAGAGAGGGACTGGCCCTCTGGAAACACCATATATTTT. Residues: CASSIERDWPSGNTIYF.

This chain links TRBV27 with TRBJ2-1; a possible D gene is TRBD2 (6 bases). The germline V and J ends were trimmed by 2 bases and 7 bases, with 9 bases remaining between them. Germline loops: CDR1 MNHEY, CDR2 SMNVEV (reference sequence). This CDR3 spans 13 amino acids. The CDR3 coding sequence is TGTGCCAGCAGTTTAGGGGGGTGGAATGAGCAGTTCTTC. The encoded protein is CASSLGGWNEQFF.

CDR3 loop: CASSYRATGGGGYTF. CDR3 DNA: TGTGCCAGCAGTTACCGTGCGACAGGGGGCGGTGGCTACACCTTC. This chain joins TRBV6-5 and TRBJ1-2; 10 bases agree with TRBD1. With 2 bases clipped from V and 7 bases from J, the junction kept 7 bases outside the gene matches. The germline gives CDR1 MNHEY, CDR2 SVGAGI. The CDR3 length is 15 residues.

This clone has a count of ten or more. CDR3 residues: CASSFRQTGGSEQFF. For the CDR3, the DNA is TGTGCCAGCAGTTTTCGACAGACGGGAGGCAGTGAGCAGTTCTTC. The chain links TRBV6-5 to TRBJ2-1; TRBD2 matches at 7 bases. Per the germline V gene, CDR1 is MNHEY and CDR2 is SVGAGI. This CDR3 contains 15 residues. The V and J ends lost 4 bases and 9 bases, in that order; junction bases with no gene match: 12.